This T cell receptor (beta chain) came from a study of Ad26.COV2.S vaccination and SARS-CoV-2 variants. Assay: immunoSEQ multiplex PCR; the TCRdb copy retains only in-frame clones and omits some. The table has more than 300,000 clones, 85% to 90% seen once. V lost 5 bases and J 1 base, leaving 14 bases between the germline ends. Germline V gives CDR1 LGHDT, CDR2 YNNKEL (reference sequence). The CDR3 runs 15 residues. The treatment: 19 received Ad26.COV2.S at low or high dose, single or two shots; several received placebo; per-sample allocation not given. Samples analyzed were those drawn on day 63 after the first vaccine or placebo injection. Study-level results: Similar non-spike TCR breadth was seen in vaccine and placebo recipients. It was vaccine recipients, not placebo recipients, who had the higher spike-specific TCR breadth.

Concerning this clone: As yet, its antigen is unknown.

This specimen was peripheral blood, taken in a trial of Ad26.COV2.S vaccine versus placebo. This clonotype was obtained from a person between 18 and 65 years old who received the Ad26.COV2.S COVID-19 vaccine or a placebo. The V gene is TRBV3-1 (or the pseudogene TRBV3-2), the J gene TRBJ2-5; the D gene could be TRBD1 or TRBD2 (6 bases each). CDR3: CASSGGLSSQETQYF. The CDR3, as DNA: TGTGCCAGCAGCGGGGGGCTTAGTTCCCAAGAGACCCAGTACTTC.